A single sample is the source of the 12 T cell receptor beta chains below, sequenced in a study of T cell responses to AZD1222 COVID-19 vaccine (dated by TCRdb to about 2021). Taken with the paper, the label for time point translates to: sample from adult after SARS-CoV-2 infection, after symptom onset. Library prep was done by the immunoSEQ multiplex PCR assay. TCRdb provides this immuneACCESS table in a form limited to in-frame rearrangements. Some clones are lacking; in checked studies, under half of them reflect an unresolved V gene, and why the rest are absent is not known. This sample holds over 110,000 clones; 90% to 95% were observed only once. Approximately 12% of the sample is held by the ten biggest clonotypes. The sample consisted of peripheral blood, taken after recovery from COVID-19. These receptors all come from an adult who had recovered from COVID-19.

The chain employs TRBV5-1 and TRBJ2-6; D is perhaps TRBD2 (5 bases). Germline CDR1 and CDR2: SGHRS and YFSETQ. Trimming took 0 bases from V and 0 from J, leaving 7 bases between them. The CDR3 covers 16 residues. CDR3 bases: TGCGCCAGCAGCTTGGTCCGGGACTCTGGGGCCAACGTCCTGACTTTC. Its translation: CASSLVRDSGANVLTF.

This clone was counted a single time. The V call is TRBV3-1 (or the pseudogene TRBV3-2), the J call TRBJ1-3, with D maybe TRBD1 (5 bases). Germline V CDR1 and CDR2: LGHDT, YNNKEL (reference sequence). This CDR3 is built from 16 residues. V was cut by 4 bases and J by 4 bases, with 17 bases left in between. The CDR3 nucleotides read TGTGCCAGCAGCCCTCGTGACACAGGAACAGGAAACACCATATATTTT. Its translation is CASSPRDTGTGNTIYF.

The V gene is TRBV7-9, the J gene TRBJ1-1, with D possibly TRBD1 on 6 matching bases. Germline loops: CDR1 SEHNR, CDR2 FQNEAQ (reference sequence). Trimming stripped 11 bases from V and 3 bases from J, with 16 bases between. The CDR3 contains 13 residues. The CDR3 reads CAGRTAQDTEAFF. CDR3 nucleotides: TGTGCCGGCCGGACAGCGCAAGACACTGAAGCTTTCTTT. The full variable domain, in which reference TRBV7-9 and TRBJ1-1 provide the parts outside the CDR3, is DTGVSQNPRHKITKRGQNVTFRCDPISEHNRLYWYRQTLGQGPEFLTYFQNEAQLEKSRLLSDRFSAERPKGSFSTLEIQRTEQGDSAMYLCAGRTAQDTEAFFGQGTRLTVV.

The rearrangement uses TRBV28 and TRBJ1-3, with a possible D match to TRBD1 (5 bases). This CDR3 has 16 residues. Trimming removed 7 bases at V and 4 bases at J, with 20 bases between. Germline CDR1 MDHEN, CDR2 SYDVKM. The CDR3 region is CASTSSGGTRGNTIYF. CDR3 bases: TGTGCCAGCACCTCTTCCGGGGGGACTAGGGGAAACACCATATATTTT.

The chain is built from TRBV3-1 (or the pseudogene TRBV3-2) and TRBJ1-6; D ambiguous. Trimming took off 5 bases at V and 7 bases at J, with 18 bases between the two ends. This CDR3 contains 16 residues. Germline V CDR1 and CDR2: LGHDT, YNNKEL (reference sequence). The CDR3 DNA follows: TGTGCCAGCAGCATCTCGCCCCGGACTGAGAATTCACCCCTCCACTTT. Translation: CASSISPRTENSPLHF.

The chain has TRBV7-3 and TRBJ2-2; D gene unclear. V dropped 1 base and J dropped 7 bases, with 4 bases sitting between them. This CDR3 spans 12 amino acids. Per germline, CDR1 SGHTA and CDR2 FQGTGA. CDR3 amino acids: CASSLKLGELFF. The CDR3 DNA follows: TGTGCCAGCAGCTTAAAACTCGGGGAGCTGTTTTTT.

The genes are TRBV2 and TRBJ2-7; either TRBD1 or TRBD2 may supply D (5 bases each). The V and J ends lost 0 bases and 7 bases respectively, with 19 bases between them. Looked up from germline, CDR1 is SNHLY and CDR2 is FYNNEI. This CDR3 has 16 amino acids. The CDR3 protein is CASSEALRPSWGEQYF. CDR3 in DNA: TGTGCCAGCAGTGAAGCGCTTCGCCCGTCTTGGGGGGAGCAGTACTTC.

The chain has TRBV10-3 and TRBJ1-1, with a possible D match to TRBD1 (6 bases). Germline V gene sequence: CDR1 ENHRY, CDR2 SYGVKD. The CDR3 covers 14 residues. Trimming took 3 bases from V and 1 from J, leaving 9 bases between them. The CDR3 coding sequence is TGTGCCATCAGTGAAAGAGGGGGGAACACTGAAGCTTTCTTT. Translation: CAISERGGNTEAFF.

The chain is built from TRBV24-1 and TRBJ1-1; D gene ambiguous. CDR1 is KGHDR, CDR2 SFDVKD, per germline. The V and J ends lost 4 bases and 7 bases respectively, with 9 bases between them. The CDR3 contains 12 residues. The CDR3 loop reads CATSDKQSEAFF. CDR3 nucleotide sequence: TGTGCCACCAGTGACAAACAAAGTGAAGCTTTCTTT.

V gene TRBV6-5 combines with J gene TRBJ1-5, with D perhaps TRBD1 (5 bases). Germline assignment: CDR1 MNHEY and CDR2 SVGAGI. Trimming took off 4 bases at V and 7 bases at J, with 11 bases between the two ends. The CDR3 runs to 13 residues. Here the CDR3 DNA reads TGTGCCAGCAGTTTAACCCGGGACCAGCCCCAGCATTTT. Translation gives CASSLTRDQPQHF.

The CDR3 spells CASSLRWTGRTEAFF. CDR3 DNA: TGTGCCAGCAGTTTGCGGTGGACAGGGCGAACTGAAGCTTTCTTT. This sequence joins TRBV28 and TRBJ1-1, with 8 bases that match TRBD1. Germline V gene data show CDR1 as MDHEN and CDR2 as SYDVKM. The CDR3 length is 15 residues. Losses at the gene ends were 3 bases for V and 5 bases for J; bases not matched to a gene: 8.

This rearrangement joins TRBV18 to TRBJ1-2; D uncertain. V was cut by 0 bases and J by 0 bases, with 8 bases left in between. The CDR3 has 15 amino acids. Germline CDR1 and CDR2: KGHSH and LQKENI. This chain's CDR3 is CASSPPSRSNYGYTF. Written as DNA, the CDR3 is TGTGCCAGCTCACCACCGTCCAGATCTAACTATGGCTACACCTTC.